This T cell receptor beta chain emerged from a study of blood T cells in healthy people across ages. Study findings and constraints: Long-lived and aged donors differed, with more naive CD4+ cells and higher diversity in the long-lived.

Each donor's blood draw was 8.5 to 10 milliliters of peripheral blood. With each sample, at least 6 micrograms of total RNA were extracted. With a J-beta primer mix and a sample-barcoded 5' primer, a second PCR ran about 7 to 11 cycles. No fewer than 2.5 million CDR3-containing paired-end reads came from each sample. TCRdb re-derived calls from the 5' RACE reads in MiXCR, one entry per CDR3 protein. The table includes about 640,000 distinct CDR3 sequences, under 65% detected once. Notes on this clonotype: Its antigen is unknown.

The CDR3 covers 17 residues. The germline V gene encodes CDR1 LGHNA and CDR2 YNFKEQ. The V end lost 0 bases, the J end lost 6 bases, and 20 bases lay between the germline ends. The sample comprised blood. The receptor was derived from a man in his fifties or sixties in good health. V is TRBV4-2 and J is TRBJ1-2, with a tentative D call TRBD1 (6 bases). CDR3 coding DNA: TGTGCCAGCAGCCAAGATAGGTCCGGGGGCGGCTCTCATGGCTACACCTTC. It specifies CASSQDRSGGGSHGYTF.